This T cell receptor beta chain stems from a study of early T cells in non-severe SARS-CoV-2 infection. Whole-study findings and limits: Missing private and CD4 specificities, VDJdb matching favored anti-spike CD8 responses.

As to this clonotype: The antigen is undetermined.

TCRdb re-called the 5' RACE reads through MiXCR, storing one row per CDR3 protein. The data contain tens of thousands of distinct CDR3 sequences, approximately 15% of them singletons. This clonotype was sampled from an adult who was a healthcare worker with PCR-confirmed SARS-CoV-2 infection or an uninfected control (not recorded which). The sample here was whole blood, taken at baseline.

The CDR3 coding sequence is TGTGCCAGCAGCTTAACTAGCGGCGCCAAAAACATTCAGTACTTC. This encodes CASSLTSGAKNIQYF. This sequence joins TRBV7-2 and TRBJ2-4; 8 nucleotides line up with TRBD2. V was clipped by 2 bases and J by 1 base; unmatched bases: 1. Germline loops: CDR1 SGHTA, CDR2 FQGNSA. The CDR3 extends over 15 amino acids.